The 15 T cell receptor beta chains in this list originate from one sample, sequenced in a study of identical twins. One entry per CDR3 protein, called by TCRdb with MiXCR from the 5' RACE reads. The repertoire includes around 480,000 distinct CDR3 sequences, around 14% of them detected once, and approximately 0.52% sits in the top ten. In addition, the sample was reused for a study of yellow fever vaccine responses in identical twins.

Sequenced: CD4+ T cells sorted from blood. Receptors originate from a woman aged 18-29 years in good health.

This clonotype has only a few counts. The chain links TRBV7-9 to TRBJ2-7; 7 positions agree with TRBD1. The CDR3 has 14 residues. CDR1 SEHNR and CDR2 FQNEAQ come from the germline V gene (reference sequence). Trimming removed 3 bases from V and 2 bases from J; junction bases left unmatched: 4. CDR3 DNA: TGTGCCAGCAGCTTCCAGGGGGTGACCTACGAGCAGTACTTC. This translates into CASSFQGVTYEQYF. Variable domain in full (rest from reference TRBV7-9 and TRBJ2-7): DTGVSQNPRHKITKRGQNVTFRCDPISEHNRLYWYRQTLGQGPEFLTYFQNEAQLEKSRLLSDRFSAERPKGSFSTLEIQRTEQGDSAMYLCASSFQGVTYEQYFGPGTRLTVT.

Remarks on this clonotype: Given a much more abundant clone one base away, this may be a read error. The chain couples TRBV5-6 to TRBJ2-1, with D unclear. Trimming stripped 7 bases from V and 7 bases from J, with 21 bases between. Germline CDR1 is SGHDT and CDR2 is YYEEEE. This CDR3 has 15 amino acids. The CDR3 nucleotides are TGTGCCAGCTGGGATAACAGCGTGCGCTGGAATGAGCAGTTCTTC. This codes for CASWDNSVRWNEQFF.

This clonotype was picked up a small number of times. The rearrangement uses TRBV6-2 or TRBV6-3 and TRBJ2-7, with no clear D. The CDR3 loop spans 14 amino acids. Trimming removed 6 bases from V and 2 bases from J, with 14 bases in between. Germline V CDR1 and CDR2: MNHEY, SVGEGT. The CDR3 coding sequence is TGTGCCAGCAGCGGACCTTCAAGTGCCTACGAGCAGTACTTC. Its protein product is CASSGPSSAYEQYF.

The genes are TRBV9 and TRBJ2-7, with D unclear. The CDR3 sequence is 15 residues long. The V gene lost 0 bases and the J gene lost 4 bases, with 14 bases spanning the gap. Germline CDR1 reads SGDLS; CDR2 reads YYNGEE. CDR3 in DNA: TGTGCCAGCAGCGTAGGGGTGTCTAGTACATACGAGCAGTACTTC. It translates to CASSVGVSSTYEQYF.

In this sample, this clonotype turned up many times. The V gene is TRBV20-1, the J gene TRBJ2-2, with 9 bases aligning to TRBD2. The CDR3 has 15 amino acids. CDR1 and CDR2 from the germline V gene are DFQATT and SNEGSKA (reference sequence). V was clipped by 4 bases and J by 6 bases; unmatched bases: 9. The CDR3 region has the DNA TGCAGTGCTACGGTGGGCGGGAGGGCCCCCGGGGAGCTGTTTTTT. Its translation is CSATVGGRAPGELFF.

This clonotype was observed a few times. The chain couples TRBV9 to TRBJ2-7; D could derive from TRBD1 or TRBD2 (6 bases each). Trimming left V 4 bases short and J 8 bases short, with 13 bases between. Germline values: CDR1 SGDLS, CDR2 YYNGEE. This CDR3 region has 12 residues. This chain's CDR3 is CASSPRGGQQYF. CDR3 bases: TGTGCCAGCAGCCCCAGGGGAGGCCAGCAGTACTTC.

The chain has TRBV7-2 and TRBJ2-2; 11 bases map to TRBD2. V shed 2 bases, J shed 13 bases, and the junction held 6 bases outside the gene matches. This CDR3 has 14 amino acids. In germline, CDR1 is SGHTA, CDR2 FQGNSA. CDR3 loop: CASSLLAGGSGLFF. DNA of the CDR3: TGTGCCAGCAGCTTACTAGCGGGGGGAAGCGGGCTGTTTTTT.

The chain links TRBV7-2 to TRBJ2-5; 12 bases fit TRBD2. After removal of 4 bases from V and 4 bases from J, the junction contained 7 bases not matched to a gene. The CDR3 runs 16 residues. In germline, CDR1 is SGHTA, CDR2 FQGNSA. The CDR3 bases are TGTGCCAGCAGCTCCCCTAGCGGGAGGGGAGGAGAGACCCAGTACTTC. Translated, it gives CASSSPSGRGGETQYF.

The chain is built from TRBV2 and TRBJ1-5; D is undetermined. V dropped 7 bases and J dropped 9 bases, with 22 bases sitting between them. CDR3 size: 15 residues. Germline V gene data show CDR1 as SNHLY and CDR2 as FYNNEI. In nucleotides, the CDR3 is TGTGCCAGCACCGTAGGGAAGAAGGATGGCGGGCCCCAGCATTTT. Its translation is CASTVGKKDGGPQHF.

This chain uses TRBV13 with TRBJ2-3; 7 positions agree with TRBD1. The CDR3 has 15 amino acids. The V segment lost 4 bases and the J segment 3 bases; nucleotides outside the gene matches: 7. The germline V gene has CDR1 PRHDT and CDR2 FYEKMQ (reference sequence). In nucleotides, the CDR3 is TGTGCCAGCAGCTCCTACAGGGGTCCGACAGATACGCAGTATTTT. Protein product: CASSSYRGPTDTQYF. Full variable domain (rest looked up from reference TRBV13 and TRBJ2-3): AAGVIQSPRHLIKEKRETATLKCYPIPRHDTVYWYQQGPGQDPQFLISFYEKMQSDKGSIPDRFSAQQFSDYHSELNMSSLELGDSALYFCASSSYRGPTDTQYFGPGTRLTVL.

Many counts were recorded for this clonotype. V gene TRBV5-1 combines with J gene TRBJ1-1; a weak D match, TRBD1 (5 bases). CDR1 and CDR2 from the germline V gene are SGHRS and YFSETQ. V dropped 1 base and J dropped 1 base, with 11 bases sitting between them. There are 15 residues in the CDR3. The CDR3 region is CASSLTAGPNTEAFF. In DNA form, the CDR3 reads TGCGCCAGCAGCTTGACCGCAGGGCCGAACACTGAAGCTTTCTTT.

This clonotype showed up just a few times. CDR3 DNA: TGTGCCAGTAGTAGGGGGAAATCCTACGAGCAGTACTTC. It is translated as CASSRGKSYEQYF. The rearrangement joins TRBV19 to TRBJ2-7, with D possibly being TRBD1 or TRBD2 (5 bases each). Trimming left V 4 bases short and J 1 base short, with 8 bases between. Germline assignment: CDR1 LNHDA and CDR2 SQIVND (reference sequence). The CDR3 length is 13 residues.

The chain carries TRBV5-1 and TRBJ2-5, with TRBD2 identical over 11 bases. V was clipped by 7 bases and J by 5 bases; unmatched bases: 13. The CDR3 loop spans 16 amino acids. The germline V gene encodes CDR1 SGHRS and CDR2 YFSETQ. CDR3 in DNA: TGCGCCAGCCGAGCCACCGGGACTAGCGGTCGGGAGACCCAGTACTTC. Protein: CASRATGTSGRETQYF.

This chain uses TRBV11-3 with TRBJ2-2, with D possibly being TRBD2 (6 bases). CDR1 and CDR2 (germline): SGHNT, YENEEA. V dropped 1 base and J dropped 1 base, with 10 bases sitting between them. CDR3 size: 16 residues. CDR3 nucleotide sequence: TGTGCCAGCAGCTTAGGTGGCGGGAAGAACACCGGGGAGCTGTTTTTT. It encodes CASSLGGGKNTGELFF. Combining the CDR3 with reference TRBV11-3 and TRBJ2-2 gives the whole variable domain EAGVVQSPRYKIIEKKQPVAFWCNPISGHNTLYWYLQNLGQGPELLIRYENEEAVDDSQLPKDRFSAERLKGVDSTLKIQPAELGDSAVYLCASSLGGGKNTGELFFGEGSRLTVL.

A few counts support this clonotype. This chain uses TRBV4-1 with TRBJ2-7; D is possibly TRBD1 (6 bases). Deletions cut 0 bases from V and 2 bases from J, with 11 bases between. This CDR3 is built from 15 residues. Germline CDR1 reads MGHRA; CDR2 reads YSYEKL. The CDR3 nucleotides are TGCGCCAGCAGCCAAGAATACAGGGAAACCTACGAGCAGTACTTC. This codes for CASSQEYRETYEQYF.